One and the same sample provided the 29 T cell receptor beta chains below, sequenced in a study of T-cell reconstitution after alpha-beta-depleted transplantation in children. Preparation of the TCRbeta library was carried out with unique molecular identifiers. A single record per CDR3 protein comes from TCRdb applying MiXCR to the PCR reads. This sample has about 400,000 distinct CDR3 sequences, with roughly 22% found just once. The sequencing used PBMCs from the stem cell graft donor, collected from the stem cell graft. All receptors derive from a human donor who donated a stem cell graft to a child with acute myeloid leukemia.

This clonotype was seen a handful of times. This rearrangement joins TRBV4-1 to TRBJ1-2; weak D call: TRBD1 (6 bases). V lost 3 bases, J lost 0 bases, and 14 bases lay in between. From germline, CDR1 is MGHRA and CDR2 YSYEKL. This CDR3 has 16 amino acids. This chain's CDR3 is CASSQALQGANYGYTF. The DNA for the CDR3 is TGCGCCAGCAGCCAGGCTTTACAGGGAGCTAACTATGGCTACACCTTC.

The V and J genes are TRBV5-1 and TRBJ2-1, with 9 bases lining up with TRBD2. The CDR3 totals 16 residues. J lost 7 bases, V lost 0 bases, and 8 bases had no gene match. Germline values: CDR1 SGHRS, CDR2 YFSETQ. The CDR3 protein is CASSLDGSGSVNEQFF. The CDR3 region has the DNA TGCGCCAGCAGCTTGGATGGTAGCGGGAGTGTTAATGAGCAGTTCTTC. The variable domain in full, completed from reference TRBV5-1 and TRBJ2-1, reads KAGVTQTPRYLIKTRGQQVTLSCSPISGHRSVSWYQQTPGQGLQFLFEYFSETQRNKGNFPGRFSGRQFSNSRSEMNVSTLELGDSALYLCASSLDGSGSVNEQFFGPGTRLTVL.

This sequence joins TRBV6-5 and TRBJ2-1, with TRBD2 identical over 12 bases. Germline V gene sequence: CDR1 MNHEY, CDR2 SVGAGI. Germline trimming cut 0 bases from V and 5 bases from J; bases unmatched to any gene: 2. The CDR3 extends over 16 amino acids. Here the CDR3 reads CASSYSGLAGNNEQFF. The DNA for the CDR3 is TGTGCCAGCAGTTACTCAGGACTAGCGGGAAACAATGAGCAGTTCTTC.

The chain couples TRBV19 to TRBJ2-1, with a possible D match to TRBD2 (5 bases). Trimming took 3 bases from V and 6 from J, leaving 15 bases between them. This CDR3 is built from 15 residues. Germline CDR1 is LNHDA and CDR2 is SQIVND (reference sequence). In DNA, the CDR3 is TGTGCCAGTAGTATGATGGCTAGCCTGGGCAATGAGCAGTTCTTC. Protein product: CASSMMASLGNEQFF.

This chain links TRBV29-1 with TRBJ2-1; tentative D call: TRBD2 (5 bases). This CDR3 comprises 12 residues. V was clipped by 6 bases and J by 7 bases, with 13 bases between them. CDR1 and CDR2 from the germline V gene are SQVTM and ANQGSEA. The chain's CDR3 is CSVEGLGNEQFF. In DNA, the CDR3 is TGCAGCGTCGAGGGCCTAGGAAATGAGCAGTTCTTC.

This clonotype was counted ten times or more. V gene TRBV29-1 combines with J gene TRBJ1-2; a weak D match, TRBD1 (5 bases). The CDR3 runs 12 residues. With 7 bases removed from V and 3 bases from J, the gap between germline ends came to 12 bases. Germline CDR1 and CDR2: SQVTM and ANQGSEA. DNA for the CDR3: TGCAGCGCCGAGGGCAGGGACTATGGCTACACCTTC. It encodes CSAEGRDYGYTF.

The rearrangement uses TRBV4-1 and TRBJ2-5, with 7 bases aligning to TRBD1. Germline V gene lookup returns CDR1 MGHRA and CDR2 YSYEKL. With 0 bases clipped from V and 7 bases from J, the junction kept 8 bases outside the gene matches. The CDR3 is 15 amino acids. CDR3 bases: TGCGCCAGCAGCCAAGAAGGGGGCCTCCGTGGGACCCAGTACTTC. Translated, it gives CASSQEGGLRGTQYF.

The CDR3 DNA reads TGTGCCAGCAGTTATTCCGGGGCAGGATACCAAGAGACCCAGTACTTC. This encodes CASSYSGAGYQETQYF. V is TRBV6-5 and J is TRBJ2-5; D is tentatively TRBD1 or TRBD2 (5 bases each). Germline assignment: CDR1 MNHEY and CDR2 SVGAGI. CDR3 size: 16 residues. Trimming removed 3 bases at V and 0 bases at J, with 14 bases between.

The rearrangement joins TRBV12-3 or TRBV12-4 to TRBJ2-7, with 9 bases lining up with TRBD1. V dropped 6 bases and J dropped 4; count of bases not matched to a gene: 7. This CDR3 has 14 residues. The DNA of the CDR3 is TGTGCCAGCAGGGGGACAGGGCTCGGGTACGAGCAGTACTTC. Translating gives CASRGTGLGYEQYF.

This clonotype showed up many times. CDR3 amino acids: CASSPRTTNEKLFF. The CDR3 bases are TGTGCCAGCAGCCCCAGAACAACTAATGAAAAACTGTTTTTT. V gene TRBV6-1 combines with J gene TRBJ1-4, with D uncertain. Germline loops: CDR1 MNHNS, CDR2 SASEGT. The CDR3 has 14 residues. V lost 6 bases to trimming and J lost 0 bases, with 8 bases between them.

The V and J genes are TRBV21-1 and TRBJ2-7; TRBD2 reflects the table's D call only, with no check against the DNA. TRBV21-1 is termed a pseudogene. CDR3 length: 17 residues. CDR3 sequence: CASSKVAGGREAYEQYF. CDR3 DNA: TGTGCCAGCAGCAAAGTAGCGGGAGGCAGGGAAGCCTACGAGCAGTACTTC.

This clonotype has a handful of counts. The V and J genes are TRBV5-1 and TRBJ1-1; D not resolved. The CDR3 sequence is 17 residues long. Trimming removed 0 bases at V and 0 bases at J, with 15 bases between. Looked up from germline, CDR1 is SGHRS and CDR2 is YFSETQ. The CDR3 nucleotides read TGCGCCAGCAGCTTGGCAGGTGGTCGGCAACTGAACACTGAAGCTTTCTTT. Its protein product is CASSLAGGRQLNTEAFF.

V is TRBV24-1 and J is TRBJ2-5, with TRBD1 as a possible D gene (6 bases). This CDR3 has 13 amino acids. Trimming left V 9 bases short and J 5 bases short, with 15 bases between. Per the germline V gene, CDR1 is KGHDR and CDR2 is SFDVKD. The CDR3: CATGQTGLETQYF. Written as DNA, the CDR3 is TGTGCCACCGGCCAAACAGGGCTCGAGACCCAGTACTTC.

This clonotype was seen many times. The chain uses TRBV10-2 and TRBJ2-6; D gene unclear. V lost 4 bases and J 3 bases, leaving 4 bases between the germline ends. This CDR3 is built from 13 residues. Germline lookup yields CDR1 WSHSY and CDR2 SAAADI. CDR3 coding DNA: TGCGCCAGCAGTGGGGATGGGGCCAACGTCCTGACTTTC. The encoded protein is CASSGDGANVLTF.

This clonotype has only a few counts. The rearrangement uses TRBV28 and TRBJ2-3, with D hard to call. Germline CDR1 and CDR2: MDHEN and SYDVKM. V was pared by 7 bases and J by 4 bases, with 12 bases between. The CDR3 has 13 amino acids. This CDR3 is CASTPIQADTQYF. As DNA, the CDR3 is TGTGCCAGCACGCCTATTCAGGCAGATACGCAGTATTTT.

This clonotype has at least ten counts. The chain uses TRBV20-1 and TRBJ1-2, with a weak D call TRBD1 (5 bases). The CDR3 consists of 14 residues. V was shortened by 0 bases and J by 6 bases, with 14 bases between the two germline ends. Germline V gene data show CDR1 as DFQATT and CDR2 as SNEGSKA (reference sequence). The CDR3 sequence: CSAREQVADHGYTF. The CDR3 nucleotides are TGCAGTGCTAGAGAACAGGTGGCGGATCATGGCTACACCTTC.

V and J are TRBV12-3 or TRBV12-4 and TRBJ1-1; D remains unclear. V lost 3 bases, J lost 4 bases, and 15 bases lay in between. This CDR3 is built from 15 residues. The CDR3 loop is CASSLAGAGSTEAFF. The DNA of the CDR3 is TGTGCCAGCAGTTTGGCCGGTGCGGGGAGCACTGAAGCTTTCTTT.

This clonotype was found once. This sequence joins TRBV12-3 or TRBV12-4 and TRBJ2-5, with D hard to call. The CDR3 spans 14 residues. Trimming removed 7 bases from V and 1 base from J, with 13 bases in between. CDR3 sequence (DNA): TGTGCCAGCACCCTTGATGGGCTCCAAGAGACCCAGTACTTC. Its translation: CASTLDGLQETQYF.

This clonotype was seen a handful of times. J is TRBJ2-7 and V is TRBV24-1; 8 bases align to TRBD1. Germline assignment: CDR1 KGHDR and CDR2 SFDVKD. This CDR3 region has 14 residues. V shed 6 bases, J shed 5 bases, and the junction held 8 bases outside the gene matches. CDR3 region: CATSPTGELDEQYF. CDR3 coding DNA: TGTGCCACCAGTCCGACAGGGGAGCTCGACGAGCAGTACTTC.

This rearrangement joins TRBV25-1 to TRBJ1-1; 7 bases are shared with TRBD1. The ends lost 2 bases at V and 7 bases at J; junction bases unmatched: 13. The CDR3 is 16 amino acids. Germline-derived CDR1 and CDR2 are MGHDK and SYGVNS. CDR3 loop: CASSESPYGGTVEAFF. The DNA for the CDR3 is TGTGCCAGCAGTGAAAGCCCATACGGGGGGACAGTTGAAGCTTTCTTT.

This clonotype was picked up one time. The DNA of the CDR3 is TGTGCCAGCAGTTTTATAGGGAATGAGAACACTGAAGCTTTCTTT. It codes for CASSFIGNENTEAFF. This chain links TRBV28 with TRBJ1-1, with no clear D. CDR1 is MDHEN, CDR2 SYDVKM, per germline. The V end lost 3 bases, the J end lost 1 base, and 12 bases lay between the germline ends. The CDR3 consists of 15 residues. The full variable domain, its missing parts supplied by reference TRBV28 and TRBJ1-1, is DVKVTQSSRYLVKRTGEKVFLECVQDMDHENMFWYRQDPGLGLRLIYFSYDVKMKEKGDIPEGYSVSREKKERFSLILESASTNQTSMYLCASSFIGNENTEAFFGQGTRLTVV.

The rearrangement links TRBV28 to TRBJ2-3; TRBD1 matches at 9 bases. The germline V gene has CDR1 MDHEN and CDR2 SYDVKM. This CDR3 comprises 14 residues. Unmatched junction bases numbered 7, after V lost 4 bases and J lost 8 bases. CDR3 coding DNA: TGTGCCAGCAGTTCCGGGACAGGGCCACGTACGCAGTATTTT. Amino acids: CASSSGTGPRTQYF.

CDR3 DNA sequence: TGCAGTGCTAGAGCGTCCGCGGGAGTACGGTATGAGCAGTTCTTC. Its translation is CSARASAGVRYEQFF. The chain uses TRBV20-1 and TRBJ2-1; TRBD2 matches at 7 bases. The CDR3 runs to 15 residues. The V segment lost 1 base and the J segment 8 bases; nucleotides outside the gene matches: 11. Germline V gene sequence: CDR1 DFQATT, CDR2 SNEGSKA (reference sequence).

This clonotype was seen a few times. This chain's CDR3 is CASSLDPGMVAFF. CDR3 nucleotide sequence: TGCGCCAGCAGCTTGGATCCAGGGATGGTAGCTTTCTTT. The V gene is TRBV5-1, the J gene TRBJ1-1; a possible D gene is TRBD1 (5 bases). The CDR3 consists of 13 residues. CDR1 is SGHRS, CDR2 YFSETQ, per germline. Between the trimmed V and J ends, which lost 0 bases and 10 bases, there was a span of 13 bases.

The chain joins TRBV7-3 to TRBJ2-1, with D possibly TRBD1 on 6 matching bases. Germline V gene data show CDR1 as SGHTA and CDR2 as FQGTGA. Trimming pared 5 bases from V and 4 bases from J, leaving 21 bases between. This CDR3 is 17 amino acids long. CDR3 sequence reads: CASSQAPQGIGYNEQFF. CDR3 in DNA: TGTGCCAGCAGCCAAGCCCCGCAGGGGATAGGTTACAATGAGCAGTTCTTC.

This chain joins TRBV27 and TRBJ2-5, with D tentatively TRBD1 or TRBD2 (6 bases each). The CDR3 has 15 amino acids. The germline gives CDR1 MNHEY, CDR2 SMNVEV (reference sequence). Trimming pared 7 bases from V and 4 bases from J, leaving 19 bases between. The CDR3 bases are TGTGCCAGCATTGGTGGGGGGCGGAAAGGAGAGACCCAGTACTTC. This translates into CASIGGGRKGETQYF.

This clonotype came up a few times. The gene calls are TRBV12-3 or TRBV12-4 and TRBJ2-5; no reliable D call. CDR3 length: 14 residues. V lost 4 bases to trimming and J lost 3 bases, with 12 bases between them. The CDR3 DNA reads as TGTGCCAGCAGTTCGGGCATAACAAAAGAGACCCAGTACTTC. Protein sequence: CASSSGITKETQYF.

This clonotype was counted only a few times. This chain links TRBV4-3 with TRBJ2-7, with a possible D match to TRBD1 (5 bases). CDR3 length: 15 residues. CDR1 is LGHNA and CDR2 is YSLEER in the germline V gene. V was cut by 0 bases and J by 5 bases, with 14 bases left in between. CDR3: CASSQDFDSTHEQYF. The CDR3 nucleotides read TGCGCCAGCAGCCAAGATTTCGACAGTACCCACGAGCAGTACTTC.

This clonotype was found a few times. The rearrangement links TRBV4-3 to TRBJ2-3, with 7 nucleotides matching TRBD1. V lost 4 bases to trimming and J lost 1 base; unmatched junction nucleotides: 5. Germline lookup yields CDR1 LGHNA and CDR2 YSLEER. The CDR3 length is 15 residues. CDR3 nucleotides: TGCGCCAGCAGCCCGACAGGGTTGCGCACAGATACGCAGTATTTT. Protein product: CASSPTGLRTDTQYF.